The 20 T cell receptor beta chains below all came from one sample that was sequenced in a study of vaccination effects on CD4 cells after COVID-19. The antigens these receptors bind are not known. Measured with immunoSEQ multiplex PCR; TCRdb has only the in-frame clones, and not every one. The sample consists of roughly 40,000 clones, approximately 67% of them appearing once. Culturing for nine to ten days preceded CD4+ T cell isolation. This material consisted of CD4+ T cells from PBMCs cultured without peptide, taken before COVID-19 vaccination. The origin of the receptors is a human donor who received a COVID-19 vaccine.

V and J are TRBV9 and TRBJ2-3; 8 bases are a match to TRBD2. J was trimmed by 11 bases and V by 3 bases; bases with no gene match: 5. The CDR3 extends over 12 amino acids. CDR1 and CDR2 from the germline V gene are SGDLS and YYNGEE. CDR3 in DNA: TGTGCCAGCAGCGGAGGACTAGCTGTGCAGTATTTT. This encodes CASSGGLAVQYF.

The V call is TRBV15, the J call TRBJ2-5; perhaps TRBD1 as D (6 bases). The CDR3 totals 14 residues. Trimming took 2 bases from V and 1 from J, leaving 8 bases between them. The germline V gene has CDR1 LNHNV and CDR2 YYDKDF (reference sequence). The DNA for the CDR3 is TGTGCCACCAGCAGATGGGGGCTCCAAGAGACCCAGTACTTC. It codes for CATSRWGLQETQYF.

The chain carries TRBV5-4 and TRBJ2-1; weak D call: TRBD2 (5 bases). There are 17 residues in the CDR3. V lost 0 bases and J 4 bases, leaving 17 bases between the germline ends. The germline gives CDR1 SGHNT, CDR2 YYREEE (reference sequence). Written as DNA, the CDR3 is TGTGCCAGCAGCTTGGGGATTGCTAGCAGGTCGTACAATGAGCAGTTCTTC. Amino acid sequence: CASSLGIASRSYNEQFF.

The J gene is TRBJ2-1, the V gene TRBV11-2, with D perhaps being TRBD1 or TRBD2 (5 bases each). The germline V and J ends were trimmed by 5 bases and 3 bases, with 17 bases remaining between them. The germline V gene has CDR1 SGHAT and CDR2 FQNNGV. The CDR3 length is 16 residues. CDR3 sequence reads: CASSPPAGTGYNEQFF. The CDR3 DNA is TGTGCCAGCAGCCCCCCCGCAGGGACCGGCTACAATGAGCAGTTCTTC.

J is TRBJ2-7 and V is TRBV10-2, with 11 bases fitting TRBD1. V gave up 11 bases and J gave up 3 bases; unmatched junction bases: 9. CDR3 length: 14 residues. CDR1 is WSHSY, CDR2 SAAADI, per germline. The CDR3 DNA sequence: TGCGCCGCCGCCGGGACAGGGGGTGTCTACGAGCAGTACTTC. This sequence encodes CAAAGTGGVYEQYF.

J is TRBJ1-6 and V is TRBV7-9; tentative D call: TRBD1 (6 bases). Trimming pared 5 bases from V and 10 bases from J, leaving 18 bases between. Germline V gene lookup returns CDR1 SEHNR and CDR2 FQNEAQ (reference sequence). The CDR3 is 15 amino acids. CDR3 nucleotide sequence: TGTGCCAGCAGCCCAGGGGCCCCGACCGGATCACCCCTCCACTTT. The encoded protein is CASSPGAPTGSPLHF.

V is TRBV4-1 and J is TRBJ2-1; 9 bases line up with TRBD2. This CDR3 comprises 17 residues. Trimming removed 3 bases from V and 8 bases from J; junction bases left unmatched: 14. Germline loops: CDR1 MGHRA, CDR2 YSYEKL. The CDR3 is CASSHPDRREGNDEQFF. The CDR3 coding sequence is TGCGCCAGCAGCCATCCTGATAGGCGGGAGGGGAACGATGAGCAGTTCTTC.

This clone occurred a few times. V gene TRBV6-5 combines with J gene TRBJ1-1; tentatively, D is TRBD1 (5 bases). In germline, CDR1 is MNHEY, CDR2 SVGAGI. The CDR3 has 14 residues. The V and J ends lost 6 bases and 3 bases respectively, with 14 bases between them. CDR3 sequence (DNA): TGTGCCAGCAGAACCGCAGGGAGATACACTGAAGCTTTCTTT. Amino acid sequence: CASRTAGRYTEAFF.

This chain uses TRBV7-9 with TRBJ1-2, with 9 bases matching TRBD1. After removal of 6 bases from V and 3 bases from J, the junction contained 20 bases not matched to a gene. The CDR3 covers 19 residues. CDR1 and CDR2 from the germline V gene are SEHNR and FQNEAQ (reference sequence). The CDR3 loop reads CASRLPLGQGRLPDYGYTF. The DNA of the CDR3 is TGTGCCAGCAGGTTACCCCTTGGACAGGGGCGCTTGCCGGACTATGGCTACACCTTC. The complete variable domain, with remaining parts taken from reference TRBV7-9 and TRBJ1-2, reads DTGVSQNPRHKITKRGQNVTFRCDPISEHNRLYWYRQTLGQGPEFLTYFQNEAQLEKSRLLSDRFSAERPKGSFSTLEIQRTEQGDSAMYLCASRLPLGQGRLPDYGYTFGSGTRLTVV.

J is TRBJ1-6 and V is TRBV18, with a weak D call TRBD1 (5 bases). This CDR3 contains 15 residues. The V gene lost 1 base and the J gene lost 7 bases, with 11 bases spanning the gap. The germline V gene encodes CDR1 KGHSH and CDR2 LQKENI. The CDR3 DNA sequence: TGTGCCAGCTCACCACAGGACCCAGGGAATTCACCCCTCCACTTT. This translates into CASSPQDPGNSPLHF. The full variable domain, rest sourced from reference TRBV18 and TRBJ1-6, is NAGVMQNPRHLVRRRGQEARLRCSPMKGHSHVYWYRQLPEEGLKFMVYLQKENIIDESGMPKERFSAEFPKEGPSILRIQQVVRGDSAAYFCASSPQDPGNSPLHFGNGTRLTVT.

V usage is TRBV19 and J usage is TRBJ1-5, with D possibly TRBD1 on 6 matching bases. With 3 bases removed from V and 4 bases from J, the gap between germline ends came to 28 bases. CDR1 and CDR2 from the germline V gene are LNHDA and SQIVND (reference sequence). CDR3 size: 20 residues. In nucleotides, the CDR3 is TGTGCCAGTAGTATTGGGTACCAAGATCCAGGGGTAGGGCGGAATCAGCCCCAGCATTTT. Protein product: CASSIGYQDPGVGRNQPQHF.

V gene TRBV3-1 (or the pseudogene TRBV3-2) combines with J gene TRBJ2-7; 9 bases align to TRBD1. This CDR3 has 15 residues. Per the germline V gene, CDR1 is LGHDT and CDR2 is YNNKEL (reference sequence). The V segment lost 0 bases and the J segment 3 bases; nucleotides outside the gene matches: 3. The CDR3 bases are TGTGCCAGCAGCCAAGACCGGGACAGGGACTACGAGCAGTACTTC. Protein: CASSQDRDRDYEQYF.

This rearrangement joins TRBV2 to TRBJ1-5; a weak D match, TRBD1 (5 bases). The CDR3 runs to 15 residues. Germline CDR1 reads SNHLY; CDR2 reads FYNNEI. V was cut by 2 bases and J by 6 bases, with 14 bases left in between. CDR3 sequence reads: CASSESSRVGQPQHF. The CDR3, as DNA: TGTGCCAGCAGTGAAAGCAGCAGGGTTGGTCAGCCCCAGCATTTT.

By sample fraction, this clone is medium-sized. The genes are TRBV10-3 and TRBJ2-7, with D maybe TRBD2 (5 bases). There are 13 residues in the CDR3. Looked up from germline, CDR1 is ENHRY and CDR2 is SYGVKD. Trimming left V 8 bases short and J 1 base short, with 12 bases between. The DNA of the CDR3 is TGTGCCATCGCCAAAGAGGGATCCTACGAGCAGTACTTC. Translating gives CAIAKEGSYEQYF.

This clone was picked up one time. The chain carries TRBV29-1 and TRBJ1-1, with D possibly matching TRBD1 (6 bases). The CDR3 sequence is 13 residues long. Germline loops: CDR1 SQVTM, CDR2 ANQGSEA. The germline V and J ends were trimmed by 3 bases and 1 base, with 9 bases remaining between them. In DNA, the CDR3 is TGCAGCGTTGAGCTGACAGGGAACACTGAAGCTTTCTTT. The encoded protein is CSVELTGNTEAFF.

The chain joins TRBV7-6 to TRBJ2-3; 9 bases are a match to TRBD2. Germline V gene sequence: CDR1 SGHVS, CDR2 FNYEAQ. This CDR3 region has 16 residues. V gave up 5 bases and J gave up 0 bases; unmatched junction bases: 6. This chain's CDR3 is CASSPRLAASTDTQYF. The CDR3 region has the DNA TGTGCCAGCAGCCCTAGACTAGCGGCTAGCACAGATACGCAGTATTTT.

V and J are TRBV6-1 and TRBJ2-1, with D possibly matching TRBD2 (6 bases). V shed 3 bases and J shed 3 bases, with 15 bases lying between them. The CDR3 is made up of 16 amino acids. The germline CDR1 and CDR2 sequences are MNHNS and SASEGT. This CDR3 reads CASSDPSKGLYNEQFF. The CDR3 bases are TGTGCCAGCAGTGATCCCTCTAAGGGACTCTACAATGAGCAGTTCTTC.

CDR3 loop: CATTGANTDTQYF. CDR3 nucleotides: TGTGCCACCACCGGGGCAAACACAGATACGCAGTATTTT. The J gene is TRBJ2-3, the V gene TRBV27; the D gene could be TRBD1 or TRBD2 (5 bases each). CDR1 MNHEY and CDR2 SMNVEV come from the germline V gene (reference sequence). The germline V and J ends were trimmed by 10 bases and 2 bases, with 13 bases remaining between them. This CDR3 comprises 13 residues.

The genes are TRBV29-1 and TRBJ1-4, with D uncertain. The CDR3 is 13 residues long. V lost 7 bases, J lost 0 bases, and 9 bases lay in between. The germline V gene encodes CDR1 SQVTM and CDR2 ANQGSEA. The CDR3 region has the DNA TGCAGCGGACTAGCGGCAACTAATGAAAAACTGTTTTTT. Amino acid sequence: CSGLAATNEKLFF.

The chain employs TRBV18 and TRBJ2-7, with TRBD2 matching over 9 bases. The CDR3 consists of 14 residues. CDR1 KGHSH and CDR2 LQKENI come from the germline V gene. With 6 bases clipped from V and 7 bases from J, the junction kept 10 bases outside the gene matches. The CDR3 nucleotides read TGTGCCAGCTCGTCGGCTAGCGGGGTGGGAGAGCAGTACTTC. Encoded protein: CASSSASGVGEQYF.